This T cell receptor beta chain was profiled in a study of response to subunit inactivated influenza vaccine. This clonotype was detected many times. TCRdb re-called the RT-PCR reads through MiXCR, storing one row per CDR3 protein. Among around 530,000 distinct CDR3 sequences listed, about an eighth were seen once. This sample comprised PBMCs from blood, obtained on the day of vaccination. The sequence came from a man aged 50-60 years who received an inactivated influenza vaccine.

As DNA, the CDR3 is TGTGCCAGCAGCTTAGAAGTAGGATACTCTGGAAACACCATATATTTT. It is translated as CASSLEVGYSGNTIYF. The chain carries TRBV7-6 and TRBJ1-3; D ambiguous. Trimming cost V 1 base and J 0 bases, with 10 bases left between them. The germline gives CDR1 SGHVS, CDR2 FNYEAQ. The CDR3 runs to 16 residues.